This TCR beta chain was documented in a study of a mutant IDH1 vaccine in newly diagnosed glioma. Turning to this clone: No antigen is known for it.

Time point described: week 35, safety follow-up. A single vaccine dose contained 300 ug of mutant IDH1 20-mer peptide, and topical imiquimod was used with it. Germline loops: CDR1 MNHEY, CDR2 SVGAGI. This CDR3 region has 13 residues. Trimming left V 5 bases short and J 10 bases short, with 17 bases between. Sequenced by immunoSEQ multiplex PCR; TCRdb stores in-frame clones only, minus some. The table shows around 54,000 clones, with 85% to 90% occurring only once. This clonotype was obtained from a middle-aged man with glioma. Source: PBMCs, taken from a glioma patient whose treatment included an IDH1 peptide vaccine. V and J are TRBV6-5 and TRBJ1-1, with D perhaps matching TRBD1 (6 bases). This chain's CDR3 is CASSVPAQGGAFF. CDR3 nucleotide sequence: TGTGCCAGCAGTGTGCCCGCACAGGGAGGAGCTTTCTTT.